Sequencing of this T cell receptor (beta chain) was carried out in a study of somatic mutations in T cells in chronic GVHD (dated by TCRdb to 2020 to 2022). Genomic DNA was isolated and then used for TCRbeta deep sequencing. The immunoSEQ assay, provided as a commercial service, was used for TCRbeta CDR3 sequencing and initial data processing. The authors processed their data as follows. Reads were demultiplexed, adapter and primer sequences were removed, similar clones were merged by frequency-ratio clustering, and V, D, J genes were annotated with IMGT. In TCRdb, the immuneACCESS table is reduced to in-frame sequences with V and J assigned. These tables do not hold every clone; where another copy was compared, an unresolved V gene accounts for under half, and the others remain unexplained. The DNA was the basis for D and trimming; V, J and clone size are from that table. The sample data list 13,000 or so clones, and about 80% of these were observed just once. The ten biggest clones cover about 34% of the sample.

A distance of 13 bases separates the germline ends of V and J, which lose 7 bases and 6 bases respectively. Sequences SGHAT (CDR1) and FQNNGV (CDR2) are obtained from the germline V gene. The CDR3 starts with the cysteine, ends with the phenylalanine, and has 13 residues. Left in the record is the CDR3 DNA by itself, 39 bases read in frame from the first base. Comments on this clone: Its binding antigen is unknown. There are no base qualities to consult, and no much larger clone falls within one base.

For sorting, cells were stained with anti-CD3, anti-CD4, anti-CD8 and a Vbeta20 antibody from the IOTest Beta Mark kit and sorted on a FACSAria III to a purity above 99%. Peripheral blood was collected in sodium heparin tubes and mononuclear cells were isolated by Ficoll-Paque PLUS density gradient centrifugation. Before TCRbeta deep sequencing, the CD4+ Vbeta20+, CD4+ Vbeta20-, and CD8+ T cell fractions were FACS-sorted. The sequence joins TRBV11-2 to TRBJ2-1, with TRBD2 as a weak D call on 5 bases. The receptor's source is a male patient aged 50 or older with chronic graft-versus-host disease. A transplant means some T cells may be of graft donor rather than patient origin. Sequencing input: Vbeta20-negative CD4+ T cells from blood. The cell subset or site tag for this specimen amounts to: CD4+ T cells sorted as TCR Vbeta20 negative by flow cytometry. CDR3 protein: CASNLHGGNEQFF. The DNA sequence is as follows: TGTGCCAGCAACCTACACGGAGGCAATGAGCAGTTCTTC.